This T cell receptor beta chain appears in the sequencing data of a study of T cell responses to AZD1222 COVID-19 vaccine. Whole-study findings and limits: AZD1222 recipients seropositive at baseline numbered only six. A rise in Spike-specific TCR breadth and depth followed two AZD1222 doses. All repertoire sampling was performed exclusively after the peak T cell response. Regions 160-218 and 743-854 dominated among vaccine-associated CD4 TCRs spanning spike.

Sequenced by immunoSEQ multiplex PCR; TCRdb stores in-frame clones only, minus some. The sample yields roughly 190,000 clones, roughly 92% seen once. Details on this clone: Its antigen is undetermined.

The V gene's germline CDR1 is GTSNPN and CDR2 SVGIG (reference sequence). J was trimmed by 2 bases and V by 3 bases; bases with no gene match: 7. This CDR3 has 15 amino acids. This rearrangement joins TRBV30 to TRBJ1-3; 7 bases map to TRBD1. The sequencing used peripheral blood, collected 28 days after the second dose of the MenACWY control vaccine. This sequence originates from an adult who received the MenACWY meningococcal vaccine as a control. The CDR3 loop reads CAWRARTGPGNTIYF. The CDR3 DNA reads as TGTGCCTGGAGGGCAAGGACAGGTCCTGGAAACACCATATATTTT.